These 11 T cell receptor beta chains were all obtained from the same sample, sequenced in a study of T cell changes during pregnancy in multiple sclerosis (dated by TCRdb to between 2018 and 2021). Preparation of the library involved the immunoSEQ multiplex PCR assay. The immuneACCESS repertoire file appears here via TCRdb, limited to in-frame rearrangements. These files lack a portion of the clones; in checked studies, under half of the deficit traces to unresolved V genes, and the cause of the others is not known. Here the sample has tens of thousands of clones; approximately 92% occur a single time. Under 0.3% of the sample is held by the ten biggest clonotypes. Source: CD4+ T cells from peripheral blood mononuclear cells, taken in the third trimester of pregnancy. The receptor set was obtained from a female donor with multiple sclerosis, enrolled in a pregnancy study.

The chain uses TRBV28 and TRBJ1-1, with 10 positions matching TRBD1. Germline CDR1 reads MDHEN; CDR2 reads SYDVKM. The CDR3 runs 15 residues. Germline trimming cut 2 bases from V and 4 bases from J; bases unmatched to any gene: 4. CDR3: CASSLGGQGSTEAFF. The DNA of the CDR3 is TGTGCCAGCAGTTTAGGGGGACAGGGGAGCACTGAAGCTTTCTTT.

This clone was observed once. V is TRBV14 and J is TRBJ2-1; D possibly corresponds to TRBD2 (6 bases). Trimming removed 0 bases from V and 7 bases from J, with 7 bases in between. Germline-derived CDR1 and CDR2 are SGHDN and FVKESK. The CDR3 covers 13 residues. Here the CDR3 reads CASSQDGGNEQFF. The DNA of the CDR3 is TGTGCCAGCAGCCAAGATGGGGGGAATGAGCAGTTCTTC.

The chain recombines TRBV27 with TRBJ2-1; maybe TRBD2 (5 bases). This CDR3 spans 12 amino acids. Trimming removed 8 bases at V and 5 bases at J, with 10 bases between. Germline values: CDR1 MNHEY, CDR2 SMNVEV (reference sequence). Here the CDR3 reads CASLTRNNEQFF. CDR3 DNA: TGTGCCAGCCTCACTAGGAACAATGAGCAGTTCTTC.

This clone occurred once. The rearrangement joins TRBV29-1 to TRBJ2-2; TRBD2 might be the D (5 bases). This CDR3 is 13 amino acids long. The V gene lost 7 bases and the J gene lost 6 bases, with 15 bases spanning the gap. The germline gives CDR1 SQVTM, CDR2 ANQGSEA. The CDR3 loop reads CSAGRRAPGELFF. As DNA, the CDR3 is TGCAGCGCTGGGAGAAGGGCTCCCGGGGAGCTGTTTTTT.

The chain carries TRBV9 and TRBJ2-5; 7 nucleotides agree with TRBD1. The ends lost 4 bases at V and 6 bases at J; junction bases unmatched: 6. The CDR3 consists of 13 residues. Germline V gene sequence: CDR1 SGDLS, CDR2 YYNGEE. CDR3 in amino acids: CASSPGTEQTQYF. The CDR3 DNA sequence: TGTGCCAGCAGCCCGGGGACAGAGCAGACCCAGTACTTC.

The CDR3 sequence is CASSVAGDRAGNTIYF. CDR3 bases: TGTGCCAGCAGCGTCGCCGGAGACAGGGCTGGAAACACCATATATTTT. The gene calls are TRBV9 and TRBJ1-3; 7 nucleotides align to TRBD1. The CDR3 is made up of 16 amino acids. V shed 2 bases and J 2 bases; nucleotides not matched to a gene: 7. Germline CDR1 reads SGDLS; CDR2 reads YYNGEE.

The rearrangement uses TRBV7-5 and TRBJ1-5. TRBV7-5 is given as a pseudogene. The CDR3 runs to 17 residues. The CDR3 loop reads CVRTLPEGESSNQPQHF. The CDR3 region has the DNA TGTGTCAGAACCCTTCCGGAAGGAGAGAGCAGCAATCAGCCCCAGCATTTT.

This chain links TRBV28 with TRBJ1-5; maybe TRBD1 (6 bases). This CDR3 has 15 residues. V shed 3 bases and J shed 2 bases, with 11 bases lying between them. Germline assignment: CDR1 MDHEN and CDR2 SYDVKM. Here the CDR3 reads CASSFSGVGNQPQHF. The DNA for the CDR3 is TGTGCCAGCAGTTTTTCAGGGGTTGGCAATCAGCCCCAGCATTTT.

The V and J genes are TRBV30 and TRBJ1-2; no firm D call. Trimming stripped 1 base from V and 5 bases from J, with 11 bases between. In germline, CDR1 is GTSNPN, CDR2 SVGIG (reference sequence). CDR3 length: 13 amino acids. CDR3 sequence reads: CAWSEAGLYGYTF. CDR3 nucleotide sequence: TGTGCCTGGAGTGAGGCGGGGTTATATGGCTACACCTTC.

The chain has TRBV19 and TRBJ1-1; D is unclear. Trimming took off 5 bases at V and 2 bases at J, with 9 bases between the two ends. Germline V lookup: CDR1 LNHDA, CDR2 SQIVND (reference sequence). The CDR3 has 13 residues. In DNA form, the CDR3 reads TGTGCCAGTAGTTGGGCCCTTAACACTGAAGCTTTCTTT. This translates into CASSWALNTEAFF. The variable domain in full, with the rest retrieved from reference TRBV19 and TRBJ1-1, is DGGITQSPKYLFRKEGQNVTLSCEQNLNHDAMYWYRQDPGQGLRLIYYSQIVNDFQKGDIAEGYSVSREKKESFPLTVTSAQKNPTAFYLCASSWALNTEAFFGQGTRLTVV.

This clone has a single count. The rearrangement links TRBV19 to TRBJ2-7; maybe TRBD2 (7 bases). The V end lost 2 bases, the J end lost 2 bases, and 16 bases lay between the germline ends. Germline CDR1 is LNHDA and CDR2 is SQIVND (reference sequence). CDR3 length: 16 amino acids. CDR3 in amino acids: CASSIRLAGAPYEQYF. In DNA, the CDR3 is TGTGCCAGTAGTATAAGGCTGGCGGGGGCCCCCTACGAGCAGTACTTC.